This T cell receptor beta chain was recovered during a study of T cell responses to AZD1222 COVID-19 vaccine. Across the whole study: Researchers grouped second doses given at about 4 or about 12 weeks into one pool. Overall study findings and caveats: The donors showed a predominance of white British ancestry and of females, with possible underestimation of clonal diversity. Targeting of unmutated variant regions was reportedly seen in nearly half of spike-specific TCRs. Without day 14 samples, only post-peak T cell repertoires were studied.

As for this clone: The antigen is unknown.

The method was immunoSEQ multiplex PCR; TCRdb's version includes in-frame clones alone and lacks a portion of them. The top ten hold 3% to 3.5% of the sample, which has some 140,000 clones, roughly 90% seen once. Germline V lookup: CDR1 SGHNT, CDR2 YENEEA. Trimming left V 5 bases short and J 9 bases short, with 11 bases between. The CDR3 runs 12 residues. The chain has TRBV11-3 and TRBJ2-1; D might be TRBD2 (6 bases). This receptor was obtained from an adult in good health. The source material was peripheral blood, sampled on day 0 of AZD1222 vaccination. The CDR3 sequence: CASSLGGAEQFF. The CDR3 coding sequence is TGTGCCAGCAGCCTGGGGGGAGCTGAGCAGTTCTTC.